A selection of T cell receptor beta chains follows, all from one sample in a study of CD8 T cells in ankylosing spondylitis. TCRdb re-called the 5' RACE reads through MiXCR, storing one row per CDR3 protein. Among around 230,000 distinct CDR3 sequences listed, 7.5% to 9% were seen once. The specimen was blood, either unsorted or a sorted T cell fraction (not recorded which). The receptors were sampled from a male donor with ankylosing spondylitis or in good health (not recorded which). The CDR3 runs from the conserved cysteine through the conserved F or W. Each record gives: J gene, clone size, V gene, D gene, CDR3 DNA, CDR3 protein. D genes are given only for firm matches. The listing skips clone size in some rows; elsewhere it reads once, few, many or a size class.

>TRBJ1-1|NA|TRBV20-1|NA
TGCAGTGCCGCGCTGGGGAGCAGGGCCACTGAAGCTTTCTTT
CSAALGSRATEAFF
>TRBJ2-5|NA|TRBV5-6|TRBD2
TGTGCCAGCAGCTTGGGCCAAGCGGGGGAACAAGAGACCCAGTACTTC
CASSLGQAGEQETQYF
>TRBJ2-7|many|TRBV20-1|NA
TGCAGTGCTAGCGCCGAAAGCTCCTACGAGCAGTACTTC
CSASAESSYEQYF
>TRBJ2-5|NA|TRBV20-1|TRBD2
TGCAGTGCCCAAACGGGGATTCGGGAGGCCCAGTACTTC
CSAQTGIREAQYF
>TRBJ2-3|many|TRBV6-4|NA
TGTGCCAGCAGGACGGGACTGATGGACATTAATTGTTGTCTGGGAGATACGCAGTATTTT
CASRTGLMDINCCLGDTQYF
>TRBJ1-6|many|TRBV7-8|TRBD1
TGTGCCAGCAGCCACCAGGGGGCACCCCTCCACTTT
CASSHQGAPLHF
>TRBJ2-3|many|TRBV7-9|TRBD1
TGTGCCAGCAGCTTCGAGGGGACAGGGTGGGTCACGCAGTATTTT
CASSFEGTGWVTQYF
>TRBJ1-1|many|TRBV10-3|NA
TGTGCCATCAAGGCGGCCAGCTTGAACACTGAAGCTTTCTTT
CAIKAASLNTEAFF
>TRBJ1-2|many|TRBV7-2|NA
TGTGCCAGCAGCTTAGAATGGCAGGGTGTTCGCTACACCTTC
CASSLEWQGVRYTF
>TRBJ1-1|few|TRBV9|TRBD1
TGTGCCAGCAGCGGCCGGACAGGGCTGGACACTGAAGCTTTCTTT
CASSGRTGLDTEAFF
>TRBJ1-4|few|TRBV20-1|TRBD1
TGCAGTGCTAGACCCACTCTCAGAGGGGGCGATCGTGAAAAACTGTTTTTT
CSARPTLRGGDREKLFF
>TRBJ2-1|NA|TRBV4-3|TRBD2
TGCGCCAGCAGCCAAGATCGGGCGGGAGGAGGGAATGAGCAGTTCTTC
CASSQDRAGGGNEQFF
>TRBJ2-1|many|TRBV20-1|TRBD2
TGCAGTGCTCGTTACTGGACTAGCGGGAGGAATGGGTACAATGAGCAGTTCTTC
CSARYWTSGRNGYNEQFF
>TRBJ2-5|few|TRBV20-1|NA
TGCAGTGCTGGCGGTGGAGCGCCAAGGGAGACCCAGTACTTC
CSAGGGAPRETQYF
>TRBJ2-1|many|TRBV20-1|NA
TGCAGTGCTCCCGGGGCCTCTAATGAGCAGTTCTTC
CSAPGASNEQFF
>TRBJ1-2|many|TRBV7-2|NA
TGTGCCAGCAGCTTAGGTGGGGTCTCTGGCTACACCTTC
CASSLGGVSGYTF
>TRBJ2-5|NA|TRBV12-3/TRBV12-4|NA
TGTGCCAGCAGTTCGGGGGGCAGAAAAGAGACCCAGTACTTC
CASSSGGRKETQYF
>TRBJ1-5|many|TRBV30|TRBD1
TGTGCCTTGGACAGGGTCGGTGGCAATCAGCCCCAGCATTTT
CALDRVGGNQPQHF
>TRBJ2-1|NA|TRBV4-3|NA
TGCGCCAGCAGCCAAGGTGTAGGGCTAGCGAGGTACAATGAGCAGTTCTTC
CASSQGVGLARYNEQFF
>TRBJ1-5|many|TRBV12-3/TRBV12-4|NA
TGTGCCAGCAGTTTAAAGATTTCCAATCAGCCCCAGCATTTT
CASSLKISNQPQHF
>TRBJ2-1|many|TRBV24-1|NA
TGTGCCACCAGTGATCGAACTACAGGGACTGAGCAGTTCTTC
CATSDRTTGTEQFF
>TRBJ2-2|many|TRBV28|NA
TGTGCCAGCAGGCAATCTGGTGGGGAGCTGTTTTTT
CASRQSGGELFF
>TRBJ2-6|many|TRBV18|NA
TGTGCCAGCTCACCGACAGGTACTGCCTCTGGGGCCAACGTCCTGACTTTC
CASSPTGTASGANVLTF
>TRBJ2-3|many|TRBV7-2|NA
TGTGCCAGCAGCCGACTAGTTTCAGATACGCAGTATTTT
CASSRLVSDTQYF
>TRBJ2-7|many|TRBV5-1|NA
TGCGCCAGCAGCTTGGTACAGGGAGCCCACGAGCAGTACTTC
CASSLVQGAHEQYF
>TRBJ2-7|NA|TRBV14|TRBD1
TGTGCCAGCAGCCAAGATGCCGGGACAGGGGTCGAGCAGTACTTC
CASSQDAGTGVEQYF
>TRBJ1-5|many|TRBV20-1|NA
TGCAGTGCTAGAGTAACAGGGTTCGGGCAGCCCCAGCATTTT
CSARVTGFGQPQHF
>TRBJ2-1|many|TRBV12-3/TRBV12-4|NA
TGTGCCAGCAGTTTTAAGGGGAATGAGCAGTTCTTC
CASSFKGNEQFF
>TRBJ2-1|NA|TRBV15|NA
TGTGCCACCAGCACGGGCCAACAGGTGGGAAATGAGCAGTTCTTC
CATSTGQQVGNEQFF
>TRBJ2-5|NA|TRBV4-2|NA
TGTGCCAGCAGCCAAGAGGCCAGCGCTGGGACCCAGTACTTC
CASSQEASAGTQYF
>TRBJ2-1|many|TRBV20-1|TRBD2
TGCAGTGCAGGACTAGCCAATGAGCAGTTCTTC
CSAGLANEQFF
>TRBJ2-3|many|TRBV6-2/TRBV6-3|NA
TGTGCCAGCAAGTGGGCGAGCGACACAGATACGCAGTATTTT
CASKWASDTDTQYF
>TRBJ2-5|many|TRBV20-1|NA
TGCAGTGCTAGAGTAGGCGGCCAAGAGACCCAGTACTTC
CSARVGGQETQYF
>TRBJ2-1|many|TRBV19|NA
TGTGCCAGTAGTATTTACCCTCGGGAGCAGTTCTTC
CASSIYPREQFF
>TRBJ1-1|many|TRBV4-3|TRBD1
TGCGCCAGCAGCCCTGGGACAGGGGGAATTTTGAACACTGAAGCTTTCTTT
CASSPGTGGILNTEAFF
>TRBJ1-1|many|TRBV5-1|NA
TGCGCCAGTGCGCTCTTGGAGGACACTGAAGCTTTCTTT
CASALLEDTEAFF
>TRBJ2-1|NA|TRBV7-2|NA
TGTGCCAGCAGCGTGGACAGCCGAAAAAATGAGCAGTTCTTC
CASSVDSRKNEQFF
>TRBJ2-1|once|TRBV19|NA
TGTGCCAGTAGTACTAGCCATGAGCAGTTCTTC
CASSTSHEQFF
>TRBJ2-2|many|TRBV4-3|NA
TGCGCCAGCAGCCAAGCACTAAGCGGGACCGGGGAGCTGTTTTTT
CASSQALSGTGELFF
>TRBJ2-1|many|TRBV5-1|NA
TGCGCCAGCAGCCCGGGGAGACGGGACTACAATGAGCAGTTCTTC
CASSPGRRDYNEQFF
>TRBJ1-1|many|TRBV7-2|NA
TGTGCCAGCAGCTCAGGGTGGGGGACTGAAGCTTTCTTT
CASSSGWGTEAFF
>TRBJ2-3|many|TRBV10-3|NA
TGTGCCACACAACCCACGGACCCCGCGAGCACAGATACGCAGTATTTT
CATQPTDPASTDTQYF
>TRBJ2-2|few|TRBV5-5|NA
NA
CASSFLWPAHYTGELFF
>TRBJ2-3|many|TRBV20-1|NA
TGCAGTGCTAGGGGTTCAGGGAGAGATACGCAGTATTTT
CSARGSGRDTQYF
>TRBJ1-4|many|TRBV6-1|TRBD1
TGTGCCAGCAGTCGCGGACAGGGTTCGTTGGAAAAACTGTTTTTT
CASSRGQGSLEKLFF
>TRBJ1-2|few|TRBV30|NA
TGTGCCTGGAGTGTTGCAGTGAACTATGGCTACACCTTC
CAWSVAVNYGYTF
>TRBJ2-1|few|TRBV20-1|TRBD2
TGCAGTGCAACCGGGACTAGCGGGAGAGAGCAGTTCTTC
CSATGTSGREQFF
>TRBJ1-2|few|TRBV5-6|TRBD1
TGTGCCAGCAGCTTCCAGGACAGGCCTTTCTATGGCTACACCTTC
CASSFQDRPFYGYTF
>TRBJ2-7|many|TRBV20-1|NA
TGCAGTGCTCCCCAACGCGGAGGGGGTTACGAGCAGTACTTC
CSAPQRGGGYEQYF
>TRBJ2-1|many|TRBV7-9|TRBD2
TGTGCCAGCAGGAGTGGGACTAGCGGGCCCCATGAGCAGTTCTTC
CASRSGTSGPHEQFF
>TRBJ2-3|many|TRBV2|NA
TGTGCCAGCAGACAGGAGACAGATACGCAGTATTTT
CASRQETDTQYF
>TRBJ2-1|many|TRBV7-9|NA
TGTGCCAGCAGCTCCTTCGGGGCTCAGTCGTACAATGAGCAGTTCTTC
CASSSFGAQSYNEQFF
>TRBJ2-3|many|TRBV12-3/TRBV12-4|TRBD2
TGTGCCAGCAGTTTGTTAGCGGGAAAGACAGATACGCAGTATTTT
CASSLLAGKTDTQYF
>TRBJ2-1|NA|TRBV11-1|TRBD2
TGTGCCAGCAGCTTAGAGGGTCACCGGGAGGCTTCCTACAATGAGCAGTTCTTC
CASSLEGHREASYNEQFF
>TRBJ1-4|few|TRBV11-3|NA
TGTGCCAGCAGCTTTCGCGGGGGAAATGAAAAACTGTTTTTT
CASSFRGGNEKLFF